A single sample gave rise to the 22 T cell receptor beta chains below, sequenced in a study of early T cells in non-severe SARS-CoV-2 infection. One entry per CDR3 protein results from TCRdb running MiXCR on the 5' RACE reads. The sample shows about 45,000 distinct CDR3 sequences, roughly 11% of them seen only once. The sequenced sample was whole blood. The receptor set was obtained from an adult who was a healthcare worker with PCR-confirmed SARS-CoV-2 infection or an uninfected control (not recorded which).

This chain uses TRBV11-2 with TRBJ1-2, with 9 positions matching TRBD1. The CDR3 is 16 residues long. Looked up from germline, CDR1 is SGHAT and CDR2 is FQNNGV. V lost 5 bases, J lost 4 bases, and 11 bases stayed unmatched. The CDR3 DNA follows: TGTGCCAGCAGCCTCAGACAGGGGGTGACGACCTATGGCTACACCTTC. It codes for CASSLRQGVTTYGYTF.

The chain combines TRBV28 with TRBJ2-1; tentative D call: TRBD1 (5 bases). The germline gives CDR1 MDHEN, CDR2 SYDVKM. The V and J ends lost 3 bases and 10 bases respectively, with 13 bases between them. This CDR3 has 13 residues. This CDR3 reads CASSFGALREQFF. CDR3 in DNA: TGTGCCAGCAGTTTTGGGGCCCTTCGGGAGCAGTTCTTC.

This clonotype was counted many times. The chain employs TRBV20-1 and TRBJ1-2; D is uncertain. Germline CDR1 is DFQATT and CDR2 is SNEGSKA (reference sequence). The ends were cut back, 3 bases at V and 5 bases at J, with 10 bases in the middle. This CDR3 region has 12 residues. CDR3 sequence reads: CSASLWQYGYTF. For the CDR3, the DNA is TGCAGTGCTAGTCTTTGGCAGTATGGCTACACCTTC.

This clonotype was recorded many times. The rearrangement joins TRBV4-3 to TRBJ2-7; the D call may be TRBD1 or TRBD2 (6 bases each). CDR1 is LGHNA, CDR2 YSLEER, per germline. With 1 base removed from V and 5 bases from J, the gap between germline ends came to 18 bases. CDR3 length equals 16 residues. The CDR3 nucleotides read TGCGCCAGCAGCCAAGGCAGGGGACTGTGGGGTCACGAGCAGTACTTC. Translating gives CASSQGRGLWGHEQYF.

This clonotype was recorded a few times. V and J are TRBV29-1 and TRBJ1-4, with unresolved D. The CDR3 runs 10 residues. V was pared by 7 bases and J by 6 bases, with 6 bases between. In germline, CDR1 is SQVTM, CDR2 ANQGSEA. DNA of the CDR3: TGCAGCGGCTTTGATGAAAAACTGTTTTTT. It is translated as CSGFDEKLFF.

This clonotype occurred a few times. This sequence joins TRBV7-8 and TRBJ2-1, with D perhaps matching TRBD2 (6 bases). Germline V gives CDR1 SGHVS, CDR2 FQNEAQ. Trimming took 1 base from V and 2 from J, leaving 9 bases between them. The CDR3 spans 15 residues. CDR3 in DNA: TGTGCCAGCAGCTTAGTCCCGGGGGCCTACAATGAGCAGTTCTTC. It yields the protein CASSLVPGAYNEQFF.

Many counts were recorded for this clonotype. This chain links TRBV12-3 or TRBV12-4 with TRBJ2-7, with D unclear. The V and J ends lost 5 bases and 6 bases respectively, with 11 bases between them. The CDR3 is 12 residues long. Here the CDR3 DNA reads TGTGCCAGCAGTCCCCGATTAGGCGAGCAGTACTTC. The encoded protein is CASSPRLGEQYF.

This clonotype was seen at least ten times. The genes are TRBV5-1 and TRBJ1-1; 8 bases align to TRBD1. V trimming: 2 bases; J trimming: 3 bases; junction bases outside the gene matches: 3. This CDR3 is 14 amino acids long. Germline CDR1 reads SGHRS; CDR2 reads YFSETQ. The CDR3 is CASSFQGADTEAFF. CDR3 DNA sequence: TGCGCCAGCAGCTTCCAGGGGGCTGACACTGAAGCTTTCTTT.

This chain uses TRBV6-2 or TRBV6-3 with TRBJ1-2, with unresolved D. V shed 3 bases and J shed 8 bases, with 13 bases lying between them. The CDR3 consists of 13 residues. Germline values: CDR1 MNHEY, CDR2 SVGEGT. The CDR3 DNA sequence: TGTGCCAGCAGTTATGAGGTCCGGCGGGGCTACACCTTC. Residues: CASSYEVRRGYTF.

This clonotype was detected ten times or more. The J gene is TRBJ1-2, the V gene TRBV29-1, with D unclear. The germline V gene encodes CDR1 SQVTM and CDR2 ANQGSEA. Trimming shortened V by 4 bases and J by 8 bases, and 5 bases separated the two germline ends. This CDR3 has 9 residues. For the CDR3, the DNA is TGCAGCGTTGCTCCCGGCTACACCTTC. Translating it yields CSVAPGYTF. Using reference TRBV29-1 and TRBJ1-2 for the parts outside the CDR3, the full variable domain is SAVISQKPSRDICQRGTSLTIQCQVDSQVTMMFWYRQQPGQSLTLIATANQGSEATYESGFVIDKFPISRPNLTFSTLTVSNMSPEDSSIYLCSVAPGYTFGSGTRLTVV.

The CDR3 DNA reads as TGCAGTGCTGGGGGACTAGCGGGAGCCGACAATGAGCAGTTCTTC. Translation: CSAGGLAGADNEQFF. The gene calls are TRBV20-1 and TRBJ2-1; 14 nucleotides line up with TRBD2. Germline V gene sequence: CDR1 DFQATT, CDR2 SNEGSKA (reference sequence). V was pared by 5 bases and J by 5 bases, with 5 bases of the junction left unmatched. The CDR3 covers 15 residues.

The sample holds a few counts of this clonotype. The chain uses TRBV29-1 and TRBJ2-5; D tentatively reads TRBD1 or TRBD2 (5 bases each). The CDR3 runs 12 residues. CDR1 SQVTM and CDR2 ANQGSEA come from the germline V gene. V lost 6 bases and J lost 5, with 13 bases in between. For the CDR3, the DNA is TGCAGCGTCCTGGTGGGGGTCGAGACCCAGTACTTC. This translates into CSVLVGVETQYF.

This clonotype has just a few counts. The gene calls are TRBV10-3 and TRBJ1-1, with 8 bases fitting TRBD1. J was trimmed by 4 bases and V by 9 bases; bases with no gene match: 1. Germline CDR1 reads ENHRY; CDR2 reads SYGVKD. The CDR3 runs to 11 residues. As DNA, the CDR3 is TGTGCCATTACAGGGGGCACTGAAGCTTTCTTT. Its protein is CAITGGTEAFF.

This clonotype was seen more than once but under ten times. The chain carries TRBV28 and TRBJ1-2; 7 positions agree with TRBD1. The germline V gene encodes CDR1 MDHEN and CDR2 SYDVKM. V lost 5 bases, J lost 4 bases, and 4 bases stayed unmatched. CDR3 length: 13 residues. The CDR3 sequence: CASSKGQTYGYTF. In DNA form, the CDR3 reads TGTGCCAGCAGTAAGGGACAGACCTATGGCTACACCTTC.

This clonotype was picked up a small number of times. A read error may produce the germline difference seen at one junction end. The chain links TRBV7-8 to TRBJ1-2; no clear D gene. Germline V gene sequence: CDR1 SGHVS, CDR2 FQNEAQ. CDR3 size: 12 residues. CDR3 amino acids: CASSLYDYTAFF. As DNA, the CDR3 is TGTGCCAGCAGCTTATATGATTACACCGCGTTTTTC.

This clonotype was found many times. The genes are TRBV4-1 and TRBJ2-1; 7 bases agree with TRBD1. CDR3 size: 14 residues. The germline V gene has CDR1 MGHRA and CDR2 YSYEKL. Trimming at V came to 3 bases and at J to 6 bases, leaving 5 bases not matched to a gene. The CDR3 protein is CASSQPGQTNEQFF. The CDR3 bases are TGCGCCAGCAGCCAGCCGGGACAGACCAATGAGCAGTTCTTC.

This clonotype showed up many times. V is TRBV19 and J is TRBJ1-5; D unclear. The V gene's germline CDR1 is LNHDA and CDR2 SQIVND (reference sequence). The CDR3 loop spans 13 amino acids. V lost 4 bases and J lost 9, with 13 bases in between. The CDR3 protein is CASSSSRNSPQHF. CDR3 DNA: TGTGCCAGTAGTAGCAGTCGGAACTCGCCCCAGCATTTT.

This clonotype was recorded at least ten times. V gene TRBV29-1 combines with J gene TRBJ2-7; D possibly corresponds to TRBD1 (5 bases). The CDR3 sequence is 14 residues long. Germline V gene sequence: CDR1 SQVTM, CDR2 ANQGSEA. V lost 0 bases and J 2 bases, leaving 11 bases between the germline ends. The CDR3 region is CSVEDPGRAYEQYF. The CDR3 DNA reads TGCAGCGTTGAAGATCCCGGCAGGGCCTACGAGCAGTACTTC.

In regard to this clonotype: This may stem from a read error, because a much larger clone lies one nucleotide away. This chain links TRBV7-9 with TRBJ2-1; 9 bases are shared with TRBD2. The CDR3 runs 16 residues. From germline, CDR1 is SEHNR and CDR2 FQNEAQ (reference sequence). CDR3 amino acids: CARSSEIIAGVGEQFF. The CDR3 DNA follows: TGTGCCAGGAGCTCGGAGATTATAGCGGGAGTCGGGGAGCAGTTCTTC.

This clonotype showed up many times. The V gene is TRBV28, the J gene TRBJ2-1, with D perhaps TRBD2 (5 bases). This CDR3 is 13 amino acids long. The V gene's germline CDR1 is MDHEN and CDR2 SYDVKM. Trimming took 8 bases from V and 6 from J, leaving 14 bases between them. The CDR3 reads CASERSLSNEQFF. Here the CDR3 DNA reads TGTGCCAGCGAGCGGTCTCTTAGCAATGAGCAGTTCTTC. Complete variable domain (other parts from reference TRBV28 and TRBJ2-1): DVKVTQSSRYLVKRTGEKVFLECVQDMDHENMFWYRQDPGLGLRLIYFSYDVKMKEKGDIPEGYSVSREKKERFSLILESASTNQTSMYLCASERSLSNEQFFGPGTRLTVL.

This clonotype turned up a few times. The chain employs TRBV15 and TRBJ1-1; D call uncertain. CDR1 and CDR2 (germline): LNHNV, YYDKDF (reference sequence). The germline V and J ends were trimmed by 4 bases and 6 bases, with 15 bases remaining between them. This CDR3 is built from 14 residues. DNA of the CDR3: TGTGCCACCAGCATCCTGATCAAGAGCCCTGAAGCTTTCTTT. Translation: CATSILIKSPEAFF.

This clonotype came up many times. The chain links TRBV27 to TRBJ2-2; no reliable D call. With 6 bases removed from V and 3 bases from J, the gap between germline ends came to 8 bases. The CDR3 sequence is 13 residues long. CDR1 is MNHEY and CDR2 is SMNVEV in the germline V gene (reference sequence). CDR3 coding DNA: TGTGCCAGCAGAGGCACCTACACCGGGGAGCTGTTTTTT. This gives the protein CASRGTYTGELFF.